This T cell receptor beta chain is drawn from a study of cytomegalovirus exposure and HLA in healthy donors. At the level of the study: An analysis done earlier identified 120 million or so unique TCR beta sequences from about 179 million T cells. Whole-study findings and limits: The investigators catalogued 180 or so TCR beta chains as cytomegalovirus-associated. Apart from CMV serostatus, no immune exposure information was available.

To note about this clone: Its matching antigen is unknown.

Trimming stripped 2 bases from V and 7 bases from J, with 9 bases between. Germline V gives CDR1 MNHEY, CDR2 SVGAGI. The CDR3 has 12 amino acids. Amplification used 60 Vbeta primers and 13 Jbeta primers. TCRdb's table, derived via immunoSEQ multiplex PCR, lists solely in-frame clones and lacks some. This table holds 110,000 to 150,000 clones, approximately 80% found once. Input material: PBMCs. The chain carries TRBV6-5 and TRBJ2-7; tentatively, D is TRBD2 (6 bases). The receptor comes from a male donor in good health and CMV-seronegative. As DNA, the CDR3 is TGTGCCAGCAGTTACCCGGCGGGGGAGCAGTACTTC. Its translation is CASSYPAGEQYF.